The source of this T cell receptor (beta chain) is a study of T cells in localized non-small cell lung cancer. Study-level points and caveats: There was higher T cell clonality in uninvolved adjacent lung than in tumor, and it was highest there.

This CDR3 has 15 residues. Trimming removed 5 bases at V and 3 bases at J, with 17 bases between. Germline V gene data show CDR1 as MNHEY and CDR2 as SMNVEV (reference sequence). Regarding this clone: Its target is not known.

Measured with immunoSEQ multiplex PCR; TCRdb has only the in-frame clones, and not every one. The data contain about 53,000 clones, over 70% of them singletons. V gene TRBV27 combines with J gene TRBJ2-7; the D gene is possibly TRBD1 (6 bases). This clonotype originated in a man aged 35-75 years with stage III lung adenocarcinoma. The input for sequencing was peripheral blood mononuclear cells, taken before any cancer treatment. The CDR3 is CASSAALRGSYEQYF. In DNA, the CDR3 is TGTGCCAGCAGTGCCGCCCTCAGGGGAAGCTACGAGCAGTACTTC.